A selection of T cell receptor beta chains follows, all from one sample in a study of T cell responses to AZD1222 COVID-19 vaccine. TCRdb's copy holds only in-frame clones and misses some; the assay was immunoSEQ multiplex PCR. Of around 100,000 clones listed, approximately 87% are singletons. Sequencing used peripheral blood, obtained on day 0 of AZD1222 vaccination. Receptors were obtained from an adult in good health. The CDR3 runs from the conserved cysteine through the conserved F or W. A D gene is named only where the DNA matches it firmly. Size values are once, few and many counts, or a class for expanded clones, and some rows have none.

d_call,clone_size,j_call,v_call,cdr3_aa,cdr3_nt
.,.,TRBJ1-1,TRBV6-6,CASIFGQNTEAFF,TGTGCCAGCATTTTTGGGCAGAACACTGAAGCTTTCTTT
TRBD1,once,TRBJ2-7,TRBV13,CASRVTPGQGTYEQYF,TGTGCCAGCAGGGTTACTCCGGGACAGGGAACCTACGAGCAGTACTTC
.,few,TRBJ2-1,TRBV5-1,CASSLAYNEQFF,TGCGCCAGCAGCTTGGCTTACAATGAGCAGTTCTTC
.,.,TRBJ1-2,TRBV21-1,CASSKHPYGYTF,TGTGCCAGCAGCAAGCATCCCTATGGCTACACCTTC
TRBD1,.,TRBJ2-7,TRBV7-9,CASSSNPSSGQLYEQYF,TGTGCCAGCAGCTCAAACCCGTCATCGGGACAGCTCTACGAGCAGTACTTC
.,once,TRBJ2-5,TRBV7-9,CASSLALGSGEETQYF,TGTGCCAGCAGCTTAGCGTTGGGGTCGGGCGAAGAGACCCAGTACTTC
.,.,TRBJ2-7,TRBV7-2,CASSLGGTSYEQYF,TGTGCCAGCAGCTTAGGAGGGACTTCCTACGAGCAGTACTTC
.,once,TRBJ1-1,TRBV9,CASSPRTVAGGTEAFF,TGTGCCAGCAGCCCACGAACAGTCGCCGGGGGCACTGAAGCTTTCTTT
.,.,TRBJ1-5,TRBV7-8,CASSLRGRGLYQPQHF,TGTGCCAGCAGCTTAAGGGGTCGGGGCCTTTATCAGCCCCAGCATTTT
.,.,TRBJ1-1,TRBV29-1,CSVVGRTEAFF,TGCAGCGTGGTGGGAAGGACTGAAGCTTTCTTT
TRBD2,.,TRBJ2-7,TRBV7-2,CASSLAYRTSGFYEQYF,TGTGCCAGCAGCTTAGCCTACAGGACTAGCGGGTTCTACGAGCAGTACTTC
.,.,TRBJ2-7,TRBV7-2,CASSYLDGPYEQYF,TGTGCCAGCAGCTACCTAGACGGCCCCTACGAGCAGTACTTC
.,.,TRBJ2-7,TRBV2,CASSVRYEQYF,TGTGCCAGCAGTGTTCGGTACGAGCAGTACTTC
.,.,TRBJ1-3,TRBV9,CASSVGQTSSGNTIYF,TGTGCCAGCAGCGTAGGGCAAACTAGCTCTGGAAACACCATATATTTT
.,.,TRBJ2-2,TRBV27,CASSINLGELFF,TGTGCCAGCAGTATAAACTTGGGGGAGCTGTTTTTT
.,.,TRBJ1-2,TRBV7-6,CASSLDKGKGSYPQTYGYTF,TGTGCCAGCAGCCTCGATAAGGGGAAAGGGTCTTACCCTCAAACTTATGGCTACACCTTC
.,.,TRBJ2-1,TRBV7-2,CASSPSRDQFNEQFF,TGTGCCAGCAGCCCGAGCAGGGACCAGTTCAATGAGCAGTTCTTC
TRBD1,.,TRBJ2-2,TRBV5-1,CASNIRTGVTGELFF,TGCGCCAGCAATATAAGGACAGGGGTTACCGGGGAGCTGTTTTTT
.,.,TRBJ2-5,TRBV7-3,CASSLNWEETQYF,TGTGCCAGCAGCTTAAACTGGGAAGAGACCCAGTACTTC
.,.,TRBJ1-5,TRBV19,CASRSQGVLGNQPQHF,TGTGCCAGTAGAAGCCAAGGAGTCTTAGGCAATCAGCCCCAGCATTTT
.,.,TRBJ1-3,TRBV2,CASRGLSGNTIYF,TGTGCCAGCAGGGGCCTCTCTGGAAACACCATATATTTT
.,few,TRBJ1-6,TRBV5-4,CASSFFDSYNSPLHF,TGTGCCAGCAGCTTCTTTGACTCCTATAATTCACCCCTCCACTTT
.,.,TRBJ2-2,TRBV15,CATSRGVTGTGELFF,TGTGCCACCAGCAGAGGCGTCACAGGGACCGGGGAGCTGTTTTTT
.,.,TRBJ1-1,TRBV3-1/TRBV3-2,CASSPGAATEAFF,TGTGCCAGCAGCCCAGGGGCTGCCACTGAAGCTTTCTTT
.,.,TRBJ2-2,TRBV4-3,CASSLVGSTGELFF,TGCGCCAGCAGCCTGGTGGGTAGCACCGGGGAGCTGTTTTTT
.,.,TRBJ1-2,TRBV10-3,CAISESVRLWVEGGYTF,TGTGCCATCAGTGAGTCAGTACGGTTGTGGGTAGAAGGTGGCTACACCTTC
TRBD1,.,TRBJ2-1,TRBV5-4,CASSLGDRVNEQFF,TGTGCCAGCAGCTTGGGAGACAGGGTCAATGAGCAGTTCTTC
.,.,TRBJ1-2,TRBV4-1,CASSQARAEGGYGYTF,TGCGCCAGCAGCCAAGCCAGGGCTGAGGGGGGCTATGGCTACACCTTC
TRBD2,.,TRBJ2-1,TRBV5-8,CASRQRGSSYNEQFF,TGTGCCAGCAGACAGCGGGGGAGCTCCTACAATGAGCAGTTCTTC
.,.,TRBJ2-5,TRBV9,CASSVYGTLQETQYF,TGTGCCAGCAGCGTTTACGGGACCCTCCAAGAGACCCAGTACTTC
.,.,TRBJ2-3,TRBV7-9,CASSGDGLAGGPRTDTQYF,TGTGCCAGCAGCGGAGATGGACTAGCAGGGGGGCCCCGCACAGATACGCAGTATTTT
TRBD1,.,TRBJ1-4,TRBV3-1/TRBV3-2,CASSLTTGQGEKLFF,TGTGCCAGCAGCCTCACTACGGGACAGGGTGAAAAACTGTTTTTT
TRBD1,.,TRBJ1-2,TRBV7-9,CASSRQGQAVPNYGYTF,TGTGCCAGCAGCCGGCAGGGACAGGCGGTCCCTAACTATGGCTACACCTTC
.,.,TRBJ1-6,TRBV5-4,CASSLGSAGVNSPLHF,TGTGCCAGCAGCTTGGGGAGCGCGGGCGTAAATTCACCCCTCCACTTT
TRBD2,.,TRBJ2-3,TRBV27,CASSLTPGLADTQYF,TGTGCCAGCAGTCTTACACCGGGACTAGCGGATACGCAGTATTTT
.,.,TRBJ2-1,TRBV5-1,CASSLLAGGYNEQFF,TGCGCCAGCAGCTTGTTGGCCGGGGGTTACAATGAGCAGTTCTTC
.,.,TRBJ1-2,TRBV10-1,CASSDNNYGYTF,TGCGCCAGCAGTGACAATAACTATGGCTACACCTTC
TRBD1,.,TRBJ1-2,TRBV9,CASSVGLKGAYGYTF,TGTGCCAGCAGCGTTGGGTTGAAGGGGGCTTATGGCTACACCTTC
.,.,TRBJ1-3,TRBV18,CASSPTDNGNTIYF,TGTGCCAGCTCACCAACGGATAATGGAAACACCATATATTTT
TRBD1,.,TRBJ1-1,TRBV19,CATRTGGRNTEAFF,TGTGCCACTCGGACAGGGGGCCGCAACACTGAAGCTTTCTTT
.,once,TRBJ1-1,TRBV5-5,CASSLLQGSLGAPKAFF,TGTGCCAGCAGCCTACTACAGGGATCTTTGGGTGCACCGAAAGCTTTCTTT
.,.,TRBJ1-1,TRBV5-1,CASRANTEAFF,TGCGCTTCACGGGCGAACACTGAAGCTTTCTTT
TRBD1,.,TRBJ2-3,TRBV27,CASSLVGQGIRTQYF,TGTGCCAGCAGTTTAGTGGGACAGGGGATTCGTACGCAGTATTTT
.,once,TRBJ1-2,TRBV9,CASSVERAEHYGYTF,TGTGCCAGCAGCGTCGAAAGGGCTGAGCACTATGGCTACACCTTC
.,once,TRBJ1-5,TRBV19,CASGTADSNQPQHF,TGTGCCAGTGGTACTGCAGATAGCAATCAGCCCCAGCATTTT
.,.,TRBJ1-4,TRBV2,CASSTDVREKLFF,TGTGCCAGCAGTACGGACGTCAGGGAAAAACTGTTTTTT
.,.,TRBJ1-2,TRBV24-1,CATSEDNRDGGYTF,TGTGCCACCAGTGAGGATAACAGGGACGGTGGCTACACCTTC
.,few,TRBJ1-1,TRBV3-1/TRBV3-2,CASSQKEGNTEAFF,TGTGCCAGCAGCCAAAAGGAGGGGAACACTGAAGCTTTCTTT
.,.,TRBJ1-6,TRBV6-5,CASSYTRRNSPLHF,TGTGCCAGCAGTTACACTAGGCGAAATTCACCCCTCCACTTT
TRBD1,few,TRBJ1-3,TRBV5-6,CASRTGQGRNTIYF,TGTGCCAGCAGGACCGGACAGGGGCGAAACACCATATATTTT
TRBD2,few,TRBJ2-7,TRBV4-3,CASSQDSGSNEQYF,TGCGCCAGCAGCCAAGACAGCGGGAGCAACGAGCAGTACTTC
.,.,TRBJ1-6,TRBV4-1,CASSPRGSYNSPLHF,TGCGCCAGCAGCCCCCGAGGTTCCTATAATTCACCCCTCCACTTT
TRBD1,once,TRBJ2-7,TRBV19,CASSSTGTGVSEQYF,TGTGCCAGTAGTTCAACCGGGACAGGGGTTTCCGAGCAGTACTTC
TRBD2,.,TRBJ2-7,TRBV4-3,CASSRVAGVSYEQYF,TGCGCCAGCAGTAGGGTAGCGGGAGTCTCCTACGAGCAGTACTTC
.,.,TRBJ2-1,TRBV12-3/TRBV12-4,CASSSGSYNEQFF,TGTGCCAGTAGTTCGGGCAGCTACAATGAGCAGTTCTTC
.,once,TRBJ2-1,TRBV23-1,CASSQNSLFPGGLQYNEQFF,TGCGCCAGCAGTCAAAATAGCTTGTTTCCCGGGGGGCTACAATACAATGAGCAGTTCTTC
TRBD2,.,TRBJ2-7,TRBV28,CATISGGLYEQYF,TGTGCCACCATTAGCGGGGGCCTCTACGAGCAGTACTTC
.,once,TRBJ1-1,TRBV9,CASSVEGPEAFF,TGTGCCAGCAGCGTAGAGGGCCCTGAAGCTTTCTTT